These T cell receptor beta chains were read from a single sample in a study of PD-1 blockade in classical Hodgkin lymphoma. Sequencing was performed with immunoSEQ multiplex PCR; in TCRdb, only in-frame clones are kept and a portion is missing. The sample shows 100,000 or so clones, approximately 94% of them seen only once. Source: peripheral blood mononuclear cells (PBMCs), taken before the fourth cycle of nivolumab. Every receptor here comes from a human donor with classical Hodgkin lymphoma. Each CDR3 is given with its conserved first and last residue. A D gene is named only where the DNA matches it firmly. A clone size is listed for some rows: how often the clone was seen (once, few, many), or a class if it is expanded.

V	length	size	J	D	DNA	CDR3
TRBV9	14	.	TRBJ2-5	TRBD1	TGTGCCAGCAGCGTATCAGGGGGCCAAGAGACCCAGTACTTC	CASSVSGGQETQYF
TRBV30	15	.	TRBJ2-7	.	TGTGCCTGGGGGGGAACAGCCCACCGTGCCTACGAGCAGTACTTC	CAWGGTAHRAYEQYF
TRBV11-2	16	.	TRBJ1-3	.	TGTGCCAGCAGCTTAGTAACGCGGGGAAGTGGAAACACCATATATTTT	CASSLVTRGSGNTIYF
TRBV5-4	14	few	TRBJ1-1	.	TGTGCCAGCAGCTTACGCCCCTCCGGGACTGAAGCTTTCTTT	CASSLRPSGTEAFF
TRBV10-3	17	.	TRBJ2-7	TRBD2	TGTGCCATCAGTGAGTCGAGGACTAGCGGGAGGGCCAAAGAGCAGTACTTC	CAISESRTSGRAKEQYF
TRBV4-2	16	.	TRBJ2-1	TRBD2	TGTGCCAGCAGAGACCCTAGCGGGGGAATATACAATGAGCAGTTCTTC	CASRDPSGGIYNEQFF
TRBV5-6	14	.	TRBJ2-7	TRBD1	TGTGCCAGCAGCACCGGGACAGGGACCTACGAGCAGTACTTC	CASSTGTGTYEQYF
TRBV29-1	15	.	TRBJ2-5	.	TGCAGCGTTCGCCAGGGATTCGGGTACCAAGAGACCCAGTACTTC	CSVRQGFGYQETQYF
TRBV9	13	.	TRBJ2-5	TRBD2	TGTGCCAGCAGCTTATTAGCGGGGGAGACCCAGTACTTC	CASSLLAGETQYF
TRBV9	15	.	TRBJ2-7	.	TGTGCCAGCAGTCCGGGCCACTTCGAGAACTACGAGCAGTACTTC	CASSPGHFENYEQYF
TRBV5-6	11	.	TRBJ2-7	.	TGTGCCAGCAGCTTGGGGCTCGAGCAGTACTTC	CASSLGLEQYF
TRBV7-9	12	medium-sized	TRBJ2-7	.	TGTGCCAGCGTCGACAGGTACTACGAGCAGTACTTC	CASVDRYYEQYF
TRBV6-6	16	.	TRBJ2-2	TRBD1	TGTGCCAGCAGTTACGGGACAGGGGTGAGGACCGGGGAGCTGTTTTTT	CASSYGTGVRTGELFF
TRBV23-1	15	.	TRBJ2-7	TRBD1	TGCGCCACCCCATCAACAGGGGGCATCGGCTACGAGCAGTACTTC	CATPSTGGIGYEQYF
TRBV9	15	.	TRBJ2-7	.	TGTGCCAGCACCCCGTCCGGGAGTGCTTCCTACGAGCAGTACTTC	CASTPSGSASYEQYF
TRBV19	14	.	TRBJ1-4	.	TGTGCCAGTAGCGAGACCCCCTTGGGTGAAAAACTGTTTTTT	CASSETPLGEKLFF
TRBV27	16	.	TRBJ2-2	TRBD2	TGTGCCAGCAGTTTATTGACGGGAGGGATCACCGGGGAGCTGTTTTTT	CASSLLTGGITGELFF
TRBV6-5	14	.	TRBJ1-1	.	TGTGCCAGCAGTTACAGGGGCGGGAGCACTGAAGCTTTCTTT	CASSYRGGSTEAFF
TRBV7-9	15	.	TRBJ1-1	TRBD1	TGTGCCAGCAGCTTAGGGACAGGGTCGTGGACTGAAGCTTTCTTT	CASSLGTGSWTEAFF
TRBV4-1	13	.	TRBJ2-2	.	TGCGCCAGCAGCCAAAGGGCCACCGGGGAGCTGTTTTTT	CASSQRATGELFF
TRBV13	14	.	TRBJ2-1	TRBD2	TGTGCCAGCAGCTTGGCGGGAGAGTACAATGAGCAGTTCTTC	CASSLAGEYNEQFF
TRBV29-1	16	.	TRBJ2-5	TRBD2	TGCAGCGTTGAGTTACGCGGGAGCCCTTTGAGAGAGACCCAGTACTTC	CSVELRGSPLRETQYF
TRBV27	12	.	TRBJ2-5	TRBD2	TGTGCCTGCGGGAGCTGGGGGGAGACCCAGTACTTC	CACGSWGETQYF
TRBV2	13	.	TRBJ2-3	.	TGTGCCAGCAGTGGTAATCCCGTTGATACGCAGTATTTT	CASSGNPVDTQYF
TRBV5-8	15	once	TRBJ2-3	TRBD1	TGTGCCAGCAGCCCTGGGGACAGTAGCACAGATACGCAGTATTTT	CASSPGDSSTDTQYF
TRBV5-6	12	.	TRBJ1-1	.	TGTGCCACCTCAACAGGGTGGACTGAAGCTTTCTTT	CATSTGWTEAFF
TRBV6-6	16	once	TRBJ2-1	TRBD2	TGTGCCAGCAGTTACTCGCCTAGCGGACTCTACAATGAGCAGTTCTTC	CASSYSPSGLYNEQFF
TRBV27	13	.	TRBJ1-1	.	TGTGCCAGCAGTTTTTTAGGTGGGCGGGTAGCTTTCTTT	CASSFLGGRVAFF
TRBV28	22	.	TRBJ2-2	TRBD2	TGTGCCAGCAGTTTCGAGCTTGGCGCTAGGAGGACTAGCAGTTCGAACACCGGGGAGCTGTTTTTT	CASSFELGARRTSSSNTGELFF
TRBV9	16	.	TRBJ2-3	.	TGTGCCAGCAGCGTAGGGTCTGCTTTCCTCACAGATACGCAGTATTTT	CASSVGSAFLTDTQYF
TRBV6-5	14	.	TRBJ2-3	TRBD2	TGTGCCAGCAGTTACGGACTAGCGGCAGATACGCAGTATTTT	CASSYGLAADTQYF
TRBV2	15	.	TRBJ2-7	.	TGTGCCAGCAGTGTACAAGGACAGCACAACTACGAGCAGTACTTC	CASSVQGQHNYEQYF
TRBV6-5	15	once	TRBJ1-1	TRBD1	TGTGCCAGCAGTTACCCGGACAGGGGTGGCACTGAAGCTTTCTTT	CASSYPDRGGTEAFF
TRBV6-6	16	.	TRBJ2-1	TRBD2	TGTGCCAGCAGTTCCCTAGCGGGAAAAGTGGGAAGGGAGCAGTTCTTC	CASSSLAGKVGREQFF